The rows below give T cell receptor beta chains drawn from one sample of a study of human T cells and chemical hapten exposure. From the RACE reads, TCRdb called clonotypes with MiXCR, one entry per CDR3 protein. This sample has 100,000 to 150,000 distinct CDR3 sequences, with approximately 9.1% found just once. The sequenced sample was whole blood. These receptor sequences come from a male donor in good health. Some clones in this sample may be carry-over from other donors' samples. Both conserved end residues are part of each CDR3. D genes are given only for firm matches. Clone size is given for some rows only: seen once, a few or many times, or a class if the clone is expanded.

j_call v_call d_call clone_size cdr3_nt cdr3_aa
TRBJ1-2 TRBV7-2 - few TGTGCCAGCAGCTTAGCAACAGGCAACTATGGCTACACCTTC CASSLATGNYGYTF
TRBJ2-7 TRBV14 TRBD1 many TGTGCCAGCAGCCTGAGACAGGGGGTCTACGAGCAGTACTTC CASSLRQGVYEQYF
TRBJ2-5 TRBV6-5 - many TGTGCCAGCAGTTACGGAGGGAAAAATCAAGAGACCCAGTACTTC CASSYGGKNQETQYF
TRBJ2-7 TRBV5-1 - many TGCGCCAGCAGCGCGGACACGTACGAGCAGTACTTC CASSADTYEQYF
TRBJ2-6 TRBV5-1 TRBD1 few TGCGCCAGCAGCCCAACCACAGGGGCGGGGGCCAACGTCCTGACTTTC CASSPTTGAGANVLTF
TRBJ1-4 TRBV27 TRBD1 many TGTGCCAGCAGTCCAGGGGGGAATGAAAAACTGTTTTTT CASSPGGNEKLFF
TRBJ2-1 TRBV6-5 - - TGTGCCAGCAGTCGTCGGACCTACAATGAGCAGTTCTTC CASSRRTYNEQFF
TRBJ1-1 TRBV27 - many TGTGCCAGCAGTTTATTTGGGGCGAACACTGAAGCTTTCTTT CASSLFGANTEAFF
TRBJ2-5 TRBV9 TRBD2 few TGTGCCAGCAGCTACCTAGCGGGGGCTCAAGAGACCCAGTACTTC CASSYLAGAQETQYF
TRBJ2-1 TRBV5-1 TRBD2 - TGCGCCAGCAGCTTGGTAGCGGGAGACGGTAATGAGCAGTTCTTC CASSLVAGDGNEQFF
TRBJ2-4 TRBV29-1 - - TGCAGCGTTGCACTCCTAGCCAAAAACATTCAGTACTTC CSVALLAKNIQYF
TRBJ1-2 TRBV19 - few TGTGCCAGTAACCCGACGGACTATAACTATGGCTACACCTTC CASNPTDYNYGYTF
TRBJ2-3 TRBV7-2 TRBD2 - TGTGCCAGCAGCTTAGCGGGCGGGGGGATGGATACGCAGTATTTT CASSLAGGGMDTQYF
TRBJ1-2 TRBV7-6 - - TGTGCCAGCAGCTTAGCAGGGCTCTATGGCTACACCTTC CASSLAGLYGYTF
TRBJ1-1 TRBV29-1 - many TGCAGCGTTGCCCCCAGGATGAACACTGAAGCTTTCTTT CSVAPRMNTEAFF
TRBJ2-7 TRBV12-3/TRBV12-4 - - TGTGCCAGCAGTTCCCCGAACGACTACGAGCAGTACTTC CASSSPNDYEQYF
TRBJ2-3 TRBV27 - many TGTGCCAGCAGTTTTAGGGGACAACCAAAGGCCACAGATACGCAGTATTTT CASSFRGQPKATDTQYF
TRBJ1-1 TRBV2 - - TGTGCCAGCAGGGGGGCGGGGGACTACACTGAAGCTTTCTTT CASRGAGDYTEAFF
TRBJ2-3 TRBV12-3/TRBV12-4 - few TGTGCCAGCAGTTTAGCGGGGGGTTGGATAGATACGCAGTATTTT CASSLAGGWIDTQYF
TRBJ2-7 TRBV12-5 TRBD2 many TGTGCTAGTGGTTTGGTAAGGCCTAGCGGGACTCACTACGAGCAGTACTTC CASGLVRPSGTHYEQYF
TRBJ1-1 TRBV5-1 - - TGCGCCAGCAGCTTGGGACACAGCACGGCTGAAGCTTTCTTT CASSLGHSTAEAFF
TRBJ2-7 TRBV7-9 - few TGTGCCAGCGGACACCTTACAGGGCCCTACGAGCAGTACTTC CASGHLTGPYEQYF
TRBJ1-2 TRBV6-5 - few TGTGCCAGCAGTTACTCGGGGGGACGGCCGAACTATGGCTACACCTTC CASSYSGGRPNYGYTF
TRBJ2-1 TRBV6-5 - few TGTGCCAGCAGAAACGTGCAGGGACCTGATGGGAATGAGCAGTTCTTC CASRNVQGPDGNEQFF
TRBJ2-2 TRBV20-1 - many TGCAGTGCTAGATTCGGCAGAGTCACCGGGGAGCTGTTTTTT CSARFGRVTGELFF
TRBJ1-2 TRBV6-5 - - TGTGCCAGCAACCCGGGCCAGGGGCCCTATGGCTACACCTTC CASNPGQGPYGYTF
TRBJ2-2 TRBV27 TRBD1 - TGTGCCAGCAGTTTATCCAGGGGGCCGCACGGGGAGCTGTTTTTT CASSLSRGPHGELFF
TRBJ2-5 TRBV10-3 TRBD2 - TGTGCCATCAGTGTCAGCGGGGAAGAGACCCAGTACTTC CAISVSGEETQYF
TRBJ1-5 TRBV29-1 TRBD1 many TGCAGCGCCCTAACAGGGGACAATCAGCCCCAGCATTTT CSALTGDNQPQHF
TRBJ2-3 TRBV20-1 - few TGCAGTGCCGTAGCACCGGTAGGGGCAGATACGCAGTATTTT CSAVAPVGADTQYF
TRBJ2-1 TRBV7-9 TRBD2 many TGTGCCAGCAGCTTACGCGGGAGGGTCAATGAGCAGTTCTTC CASSLRGRVNEQFF
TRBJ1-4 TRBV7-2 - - TGTGCCAGCAGCTTACCCAGGGAAGATTTTAATGAAAAACTGTTTTTT CASSLPREDFNEKLFF
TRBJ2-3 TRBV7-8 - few TGTGCCAGCAGCTCAGGCTGGGATACGCAGTATTTT CASSSGWDTQYF
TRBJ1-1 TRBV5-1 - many TGCGCCAGCAGCAGGCAGGACCAGAACACTGAAGCTTTCTTT CASSRQDQNTEAFF
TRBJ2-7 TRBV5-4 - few TGTGCCAGCAGCGAATCCGAGGGTTACGAGCAGTACTTC CASSESEGYEQYF
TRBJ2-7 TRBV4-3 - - TGCGCCAGCAGCCAAGGGGTACGACAGTTGAGAGGCGAGCAGTACTTC CASSQGVRQLRGEQYF
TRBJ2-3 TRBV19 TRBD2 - TGTGCCAGTAGTAGGACGGCGGGGGTCCTCACAGATACGCAGTATTTT CASSRTAGVLTDTQYF
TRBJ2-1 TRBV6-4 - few TGTGCCAGCAGTGATTCGGAGCTTGGGGAGCAGTTCTTC CASSDSELGEQFF
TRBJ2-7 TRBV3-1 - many TGTGCCAGCAGCCAAGCTGGGGAGGTGGCTTACTACGAGCAGTACTTC CASSQAGEVAYYEQYF
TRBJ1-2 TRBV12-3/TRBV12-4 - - TGTGCCAGCAGTTTATCGCCAGTTAGGGGTTTAGGCTACACCTTC CASSLSPVRGLGYTF
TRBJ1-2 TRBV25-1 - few TGTGCCAGCAGACCATCGGGATCAGATGGCTACACCTTC CASRPSGSDGYTF
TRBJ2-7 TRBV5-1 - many TGCGCCAGCAGCTGGGAGGATGGGTCCTCCTCCTACGAGCAGTACTTC CASSWEDGSSSYEQYF
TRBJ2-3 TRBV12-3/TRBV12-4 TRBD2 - TGTGCCAGCAGTCCCCTTGCGGGGGGGCTGACAGATACGCAGTATTTT CASSPLAGGLTDTQYF
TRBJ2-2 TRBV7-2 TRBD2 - TGTGCCAGCAGCCCCGGGGTAGCGGGCACCGGGGAGCTGTTTTTT CASSPGVAGTGELFF
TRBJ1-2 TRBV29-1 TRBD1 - TGCAGCGTCGAGGGACAGGGGAATGGCTACACCTTC CSVEGQGNGYTF
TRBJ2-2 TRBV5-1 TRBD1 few TGCGCCAGCAGCCCGAGGACAGGGAGGTCGAACGGGGAGCTGTTTTTT CASSPRTGRSNGELFF
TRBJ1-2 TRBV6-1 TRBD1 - TGTGCCAGCCCTGGGACAGATTTAGCTAACTATGGCTACACCTTC CASPGTDLANYGYTF
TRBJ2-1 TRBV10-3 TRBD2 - TGTGCCATCAAGGGGCGGGAGGGCCAGGATGAGCAGTTCTTC CAIKGREGQDEQFF
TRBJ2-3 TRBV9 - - TGTGCCAGCAGCGTAGAAGTGAGCCGCACAGATACGCAGTATTTT CASSVEVSRTDTQYF
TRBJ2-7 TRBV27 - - TGTGCCAGCAGTTTAAGGCTGGCAGGCTCCTACGAGCAGTACTTC CASSLRLAGSYEQYF
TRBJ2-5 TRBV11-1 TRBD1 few TGTGCCAGCAGCGAGGGACAGGGGAACGGAGAGACCCAGTACTTC CASSEGQGNGETQYF
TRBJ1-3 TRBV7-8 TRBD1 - TGTGCCAGCAGCTCAATGCGGACAGGGCCGGTAGGAAACACCATATATTTT CASSSMRTGPVGNTIYF
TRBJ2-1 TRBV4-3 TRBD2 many TGCGCCAGCAGCCAAGCCCGCGGGGGGCTGCGCTCCTACAATGAGCAGTTCTTC CASSQARGGLRSYNEQFF
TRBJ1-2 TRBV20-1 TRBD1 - TGCAGTGCTTGGACAGGGAACTATGGCTACACCTTC CSAWTGNYGYTF
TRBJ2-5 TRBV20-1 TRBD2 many TGCAGTGCTAGCGGGAGGGCCTTCGAGACCCAGTACTTC CSASGRAFETQYF
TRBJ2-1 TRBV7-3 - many TGTGCCAGCAGCTTAACTGGGGATGAGCAGTTCTTC CASSLTGDEQFF
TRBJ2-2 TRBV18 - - TGTGCCAGCTCGCCATTCCGGGAGCCGAACACCGGGGAGCTGTTTTTT CASSPFREPNTGELFF